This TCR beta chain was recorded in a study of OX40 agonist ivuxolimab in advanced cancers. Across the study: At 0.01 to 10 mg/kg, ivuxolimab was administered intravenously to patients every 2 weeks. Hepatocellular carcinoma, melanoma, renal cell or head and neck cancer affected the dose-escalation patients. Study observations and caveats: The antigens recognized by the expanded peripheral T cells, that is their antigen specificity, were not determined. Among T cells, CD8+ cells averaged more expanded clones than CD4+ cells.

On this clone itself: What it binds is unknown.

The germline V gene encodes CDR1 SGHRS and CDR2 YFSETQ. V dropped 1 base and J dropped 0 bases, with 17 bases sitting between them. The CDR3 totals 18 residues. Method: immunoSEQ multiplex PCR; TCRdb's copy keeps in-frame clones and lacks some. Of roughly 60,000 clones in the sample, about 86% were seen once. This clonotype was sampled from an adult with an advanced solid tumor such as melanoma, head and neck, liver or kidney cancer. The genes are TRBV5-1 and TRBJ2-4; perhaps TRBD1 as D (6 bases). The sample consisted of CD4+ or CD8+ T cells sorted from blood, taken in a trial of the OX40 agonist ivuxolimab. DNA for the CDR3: TGCGCCAGCAGCTTGAGGGGGACCCGAATTCAAGCCAAAAACATTCAGTACTTC. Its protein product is CASSLRGTRIQAKNIQYF.